The 9 T cell receptor beta chains reported below all come from one sample, sequenced in a study of cytomegalovirus exposure and HLA in healthy donors. The protocol was immunoSEQ multiplex PCR, while the TCRdb copy is restricted to in-frame clones and leaves out a portion. The table includes about 150,000 clones, roughly 90% detected once. The sequencing sample was made of PBMCs. The receptors were gathered from a young man in good health and CMV-seropositive.

J is TRBJ2-5 and V is TRBV7-8, with 10 bases lining up with TRBD2. The J segment lost 4 bases and the V segment lost 5 bases, leaving 4 bases of the junction unmatched. The CDR3 has 14 amino acids. Germline-derived CDR1 and CDR2 are SGHVS and FQNEAQ. CDR3 region: CASSPRLAGETQYF. Here the CDR3 DNA reads TGTGCCAGCAGCCCCCGACTAGCGGGAGAGACCCAGTACTTC. Full variable domain (outside the CDR3, taken from reference TRBV7-8 and TRBJ2-5): GAGVSQSPRYKVAKRGQDVALRCDPISGHVSLFWYQQALGQGPEFLTYFQNEAQLDKSGLPSDRFFAERPEGSVSTLKIQRTQQEDSAVYLCASSPRLAGETQYFGPGTRLLVL.

This chain connects TRBV5-5 to TRBJ2-4; TRBD2 matches 13 bases. V was pared by 7 bases and J by 1 base, with 14 bases of the junction left unmatched. Germline V CDR1 and CDR2: SGHKS, YYEKEE (reference sequence). The CDR3 is made up of 19 amino acids. Written as DNA, the CDR3 is TGTGCCAGCGCCGGCGGGGGACTAGCGGGACGCGAGGCCAAAAACATTCAGTACTTC. Protein product: CASAGGGLAGREAKNIQYF. The full variable domain, with the rest looked up from reference TRBV5-5 and TRBJ2-4, is DAGVTQSPTHLIKTRGQQVTLRCSPISGHKSVSWYQQVLGQGPQFIFQYYEKEERGRGNFPDRFSARQFPNYSSELNVNALLLGDSALYLCASAGGGLAGREAKNIQYFGAGTRLSVL.

The genes are TRBV7-6 and TRBJ2-3; 15 positions agree with TRBD2. CDR1 is SGHVS and CDR2 is FNYEAQ in the germline V gene. The CDR3 is made up of 18 amino acids. J was trimmed by 5 bases and V by 5 bases; bases with no gene match: 11. The CDR3 loop reads CASSARTSGGAVIDTQYF. The CDR3 coding sequence is TGTGCCAGCAGCGCGAGGACTAGCGGGGGGGCAGTAATAGATACGCAGTATTTT.

The gene calls are TRBV30 and TRBJ1-3, with D hard to call. The V end lost 6 bases, the J end lost 1 base, and 7 bases lay between the germline ends. The germline gives CDR1 GTSNPN, CDR2 SVGIG (reference sequence). The CDR3 length is 12 residues. DNA for the CDR3: TGTGCCTGTACAGATTCTGGAAACACCATATATTTT. Translated: CACTDSGNTIYF. Full variable domain (remainder filled in from reference TRBV30 and TRBJ1-3): SQTIHQWPATLVQPVGSPLSLECTVEGTSNPNLYWYRQAAGRGLQLLFYSVGIGQISSEVPQNLSASRPQDRQFILSSKKLLLSDSGFYLCACTDSGNTIYFGEGSWLTVV.

The chain employs TRBV25-1 and TRBJ2-5; D uncertain. The CDR3 has 11 amino acids. V was cut by 8 bases and J by 5 bases, with 9 bases left in between. From germline, CDR1 is MGHDK and CDR2 SYGVNS. The CDR3 DNA reads TGTGCCAGCGCCATACTGGAGACCCAGTACTTC. It is translated as CASAILETQYF.

The rearrangement links TRBV6-5 to TRBJ1-1; D unresolved. The germline gives CDR1 MNHEY, CDR2 SVGAGI. The CDR3 has 14 residues. Trimming removed 0 bases from V and 8 bases from J, with 13 bases in between. Here the CDR3 reads CASSYSNPGTEAFF. CDR3 DNA: TGTGCCAGCAGTTACTCGAATCCGGGTACGGAAGCTTTCTTT.

The chain employs TRBV6-6 and TRBJ1-5, with D possibly TRBD1 on 5 matching bases. Trimming took off 2 bases at V and 3 bases at J, with 8 bases between the two ends. The CDR3 runs to 14 residues. From germline, CDR1 is MNHNY and CDR2 SVGAGI (reference sequence). DNA of the CDR3: TGTGCCAGCAGTTACGGGGGGGACAATCAGCCCCAGCATTTT. This encodes CASSYGGDNQPQHF.

This clone was seen a handful of times. The rearrangement uses TRBV29-1 and TRBJ2-5; 10 bases are shared with TRBD1. Germline V gene lookup returns CDR1 SQVTM and CDR2 ANQGSEA. This CDR3 has 13 amino acids. Trimming at V came to 6 bases and at J to 6 bases, leaving 7 bases not matched to a gene. CDR3 nucleotides: TGCAGCGTCGCGGACAGGGGGAGCAAGACCCAGTACTTC. This encodes CSVADRGSKTQYF.

This clone occurred once. The chain's CDR3 is CATSREGLTGVQPQHF. CDR3 in DNA: TGTGCCACCAGCAGAGAAGGCCTAACAGGGGTTCAGCCCCAGCATTTT. This chain uses TRBV15 with TRBJ1-5, with 7 positions matching TRBD1. Germline V gene sequence: CDR1 LNHNV, CDR2 YYDKDF (reference sequence). The CDR3 has 16 amino acids. V lost 0 bases, J lost 6 bases, and 8 bases stayed unmatched.